The next 20 T cell receptor beta chains were all read from a single sample in a study of beta chain features in type 1 diabetes (dated by TCRdb to between 2017 and 2018). The library was generated by the immunoSEQ multiplex PCR assay. The entire isolated RNA was reverse transcribed using the High Capacity cDNA Reverse Transcription Kit, and thus expressed TCRB transcripts were sequenced. Sourced from immuneACCESS, this table was stored by TCRdb with only in-frame sequences that have V and J called. A share of the clones is absent; for the studies checked, an unresolved V gene accounts for under half, and the remainder has no known explanation. In this sample the table shows 970,000 or so clones, under 20% of which occur a single time. About 0.02% of the sample rests with the top ten. Sequenced input: naive CD4+ T cells from blood. Read against the paper, the sample's cell subset or site label means: true naive CD4+ T cells. These receptors were obtained from a woman between 18 and 29 years old in good health.

This sequence joins TRBV9 and TRBJ2-3; 9 positions agree with TRBD2. Germline V CDR1 and CDR2: SGDLS, YYNGEE. The CDR3 is 15 amino acids. V shed 3 bases and J 9 bases; nucleotides not matched to a gene: 11. The CDR3 DNA reads as TGTGCCAGCAGCGGTAGCGGGAGTGGAAAGCACACGCAGTATTTT. It translates to CASSGSGSGKHTQYF.

This clone occurred a few times. The gene calls are TRBV5-1 and TRBJ2-6, with 8 bases matching TRBD1. Trimming removed 4 bases from V and 0 bases from J; junction bases left unmatched: 6. The CDR3 extends over 17 amino acids. Germline assignment: CDR1 SGHRS and CDR2 YFSETQ. CDR3 in amino acids: CASSRDRLSSGANVLTF. Written as DNA, the CDR3 is TGCGCCAGCAGCCGGGACAGGCTGAGCTCTGGGGCCAACGTCCTGACTTTC.

This clone was seen more than once but under ten times. The chain is built from TRBV7-6 and TRBJ2-7; a weak D match, TRBD1 (6 bases). The germline V and J ends were trimmed by 7 bases and 5 bases, with 18 bases remaining between them. Germline lookup yields CDR1 SGHVS and CDR2 FNYEAQ. The CDR3 spans 14 residues. CDR3 sequence reads: CASKLTRDTHEQYF. The CDR3 DNA reads as TGTGCCAGCAAGCTGACCCGGGACACACACGAGCAGTACTTC.

This chain links TRBV9 with TRBJ2-6; 7 bases agree with TRBD2. This CDR3 has 18 residues. CDR1 is SGDLS, CDR2 YYNGEE, per germline. With V trimmed by 4 bases and J by 3 bases, 13 bases remained unmatched. For the CDR3, the DNA is TGTGCCAGCAGCCGGTGGGGGACTACCATGGGTGGGGCCAACGTCCTGACTTTC. Protein product: CASSRWGTTMGGANVLTF.

The gene calls are TRBV5-4 and TRBJ1-1; no reliable D call. The CDR3 is 14 amino acids. Trimming took 9 bases from V and 0 from J, leaving 15 bases between them. Germline assignment: CDR1 SGHNT and CDR2 YYREEE (reference sequence). The chain's CDR3 is CATRDRRMNTEAFF. The CDR3 DNA follows: TGTGCCACCCGCGATAGGCGCATGAACACTGAAGCTTTCTTT. The full variable domain, its missing parts supplied by reference TRBV5-4 and TRBJ1-1, is ETGVTQSPTHLIKTRGQQVTLRCSSQSGHNTVSWYQQALGQGPQFIFQYYREEENGRGNFPPRFSGLQFPNYSSELNVNALELDDSALYLCATRDRRMNTEAFFGQGTRLTVV.

The V and J genes are TRBV2 and TRBJ1-1; the D gene is possibly TRBD1 (5 bases). From germline, CDR1 is SNHLY and CDR2 FYNNEI. The length of the CDR3 is 12 residues. V shed 3 bases and J shed 6 bases, with 8 bases lying between them. The DNA of the CDR3 is TGTGCCAGCAGTGATGGAGGGGCTGAAGCTTTCTTT. Encoded protein: CASSDGGAEAFF. Full variable domain (rest looked up from reference TRBV2 and TRBJ1-1): EPEVTQTPSHQVTQMGQEVILRCVPISNHLYFYWYRQILGQKVEFLVSFYNNEISEKSEIFDDQFSVERPDGSNFTLKIRSTKLEDSAMYFCASSDGGAEAFFGQGTRLTVV.

This clone was detected only a few times. The CDR3 protein is CASSASWTTIQTNEQFF. The CDR3 nucleotides are TGTGCCAGTAGCGCCTCCTGGACTACAATTCAAACCAATGAGCAGTTCTTC. V is TRBV19 and J is TRBJ2-1, with D possibly being TRBD2 (6 bases). Trimming cost V 6 bases and J 6 bases, with 24 bases left between them. The CDR3 has 17 residues. Germline CDR1 and CDR2: LNHDA and SQIVND (reference sequence).

The chain uses TRBV9 and TRBJ1-3, with D uncertain. CDR1 and CDR2 from the germline V gene are SGDLS and YYNGEE. The CDR3 sequence is 17 residues long. Between the trimmed V and J ends, which lost 0 bases and 0 bases, there was a span of 13 bases. This CDR3 is CASSVGFRLTSGNTIYF. CDR3 DNA sequence: TGTGCCAGCAGCGTAGGGTTCCGGCTGACCTCTGGAAACACCATATATTTT.

There are a few counts of this clone. The chain carries TRBV2 and TRBJ2-7, with 8 bases aligning to TRBD2. There are 15 residues in the CDR3. V was pared by 8 bases and J by 7 bases, with 16 bases of the junction left unmatched. The germline V gene has CDR1 SNHLY and CDR2 FYNNEI. For the CDR3, the DNA is TGTGCCAGCGAGTCCGGGACTAGGCGGATTTCGGAGCAGTACTTC. Its protein product is CASESGTRRISEQYF.

The rearrangement links TRBV27 to TRBJ1-5; D not resolved. CDR1 is MNHEY and CDR2 is SMNVEV in the germline V gene (reference sequence). The CDR3 contains 15 residues. V was clipped by 5 bases and J by 3 bases, with 14 bases between them. The CDR3 region is CASSGSFQFNQPQHF. In DNA form, the CDR3 reads TGTGCCAGCAGTGGGTCGTTTCAATTCAATCAGCCCCAGCATTTT.

This clone was found many times. The chain recombines TRBV4-3 with TRBJ2-1, with D perhaps TRBD1 (5 bases). Trimming took off 0 bases at V and 5 bases at J, with 11 bases between the two ends. CDR3 length: 15 residues. The germline V gene encodes CDR1 LGHNA and CDR2 YSLEER. CDR3 DNA sequence: TGCGCCAGCAGCCAAGAATTATCAGGGAACAATGAGCAGTTCTTC. It codes for CASSQELSGNNEQFF.

In its sample, this clone was seen a few times. The chain employs TRBV7-9 and TRBJ2-7; D ambiguous. CDR3 length: 12 amino acids. Trimming shortened V by 5 bases and J by 6 bases, and 11 bases separated the two germline ends. Germline CDR1 and CDR2: SEHNR and FQNEAQ (reference sequence). CDR3 nucleotides: TGTGCCAGCAGCCTAATACCTACCGAGCAGTACTTC. Its protein product is CASSLIPTEQYF.

The chain carries TRBV5-6 and TRBJ2-2; possibly TRBD2 for D (6 bases). V was trimmed by 4 bases and J by 3 bases, leaving 22 bases between them. This CDR3 region has 18 residues. The germline gives CDR1 SGHDT, CDR2 YYEEEE. The CDR3: CASSPWVSSVSHTGELFF. In DNA form, the CDR3 reads TGTGCCAGCAGCCCTTGGGTTTCTAGCGTGAGTCACACCGGGGAGCTGTTTTTT.

The V call is TRBV7-2, the J call TRBJ2-7, with 16 positions matching TRBD2. The CDR3 runs to 18 residues. Per germline, CDR1 SGHTA and CDR2 FQGNSA. The V and J ends lost 5 bases and 3 bases, in that order; junction bases with no gene match: 10. CDR3 nucleotides: TGTGCCAGCAGCCCGGGACTAGCGGGAGGGCCTAGAATCTACGAGCAGTACTTC. It yields the protein CASSPGLAGGPRIYEQYF.

This chain connects TRBV21-1 to TRBJ1-5. TRBV21-1 is an annotated pseudogene. The length of the CDR3 is 15 residues. The CDR3 sequence is CASSKVGWRNQPQHF. DNA for the CDR3: TGTGCCAGCAGCAAAGTCGGCTGGCGAAATCAGCCCCAGCATTTT.

The chain recombines TRBV11-3 with TRBJ2-1; 7 bases fit TRBD1. Per germline, CDR1 SGHNT and CDR2 YENEEA. V was clipped by 3 bases and J by 8 bases; unmatched bases: 1. The length of the CDR3 is 12 residues. The CDR3: CASSLTGYEQFF. The CDR3 nucleotides read TGTGCCAGCAGCTTGACAGGGTATGAGCAGTTCTTC.

This clone was detected only a few times. The J gene is TRBJ2-5, the V gene TRBV6-1; D possibly uses TRBD1 or TRBD2 (5 bases each). The CDR3 sequence is 13 residues long. Germline-derived CDR1 and CDR2 are MNHNS and SASEGT. Trimming removed 8 bases at V and 7 bases at J, with 17 bases between. The chain's CDR3 is CASWGAGIRTQYF. The CDR3 bases are TGTGCCAGCTGGGGCGCCGGGATTCGGACCCAGTACTTC.

In its sample, this clone was seen a few times. The sample has other DNA sequences that encode this CDR3 too. The chain combines TRBV5-4 with TRBJ2-7, with D possibly being TRBD2 (6 bases). From germline, CDR1 is SGHNT and CDR2 YYREEE (reference sequence). V dropped 4 bases and J dropped 3 bases, with 17 bases sitting between them. This CDR3 is built from 15 residues. The CDR3 DNA follows: TGTGCCAGCAGCCCGAGGGGCGGGACCATCTACGAGCAGTACTTC. Encoded protein: CASSPRGGTIYEQYF.

The CDR3 DNA follows: TGCGCCAGCAGTGAGGGACTAGCGGGGGGAAACCAAGAGACCCAGTACTTC. Its protein is CASSEGLAGGNQETQYF. V gene TRBV10-2 combines with J gene TRBJ2-5; 14 bases match TRBD2. The CDR3 spans 17 residues. Germline values: CDR1 WSHSY, CDR2 SAAADI. With V trimmed by 2 bases and J by 0 bases, 2 bases remained unmatched.

The rearrangement links TRBV28 to TRBJ2-1; D could derive from TRBD1 or TRBD2 (5 bases each). The V end was cut by 7 bases, the J end by 4 bases, with 11 bases between. The germline CDR1 and CDR2 sequences are MDHEN and SYDVKM. CDR3 length: 13 residues. The CDR3 protein is CASTGRTYNEQFF. The DNA for the CDR3 is TGTGCCAGCACGGGGCGGACTTACAATGAGCAGTTCTTC. The complete variable domain, with remaining parts taken from reference TRBV28 and TRBJ2-1, reads DVKVTQSSRYLVKRTGEKVFLECVQDMDHENMFWYRQDPGLGLRLIYFSYDVKMKEKGDIPEGYSVSREKKERFSLILESASTNQTSMYLCASTGRTYNEQFFGPGTRLTVL.